This record covers a single T cell receptor beta chain. The sample is drawn from a study of naive and memory T cell subsets. The CDR3 length is 14 residues. V was clipped by 6 bases and J by 1 base, with 15 bases between them. CDR1 and CDR2 from the germline V gene are DFQATT and SNEGSKA (reference sequence). TCR cDNA received a 3' ligated oligonucleotide that carried a UMI. Unsorted total RNA, roughly 1 to 1000 ng, was DNase treated before reverse transcription. Amplification of ligated cDNA took four PCR rounds with SP2 and nested alpha and beta constant primers. TCRdb reprocessed the 5' RACE reads via MiXCR and lists one record per CDR3 protein. The sample yields about 32,000 distinct CDR3 sequences, over 15% seen once.

The receptor comes from a female donor in good health. This rearrangement joins TRBV20-1 to TRBJ1-2, with D possibly being TRBD1 (6 bases). The CDR3 loop is CSAPQQGHNYGYTF. The CDR3 DNA is TGCAGTGCGCCCCAACAGGGACATAACTATGGCTACACCTTC.